The table lists the clone carrying this T cell receptor (beta chain) with many counts. A Clinical Activity Score of at least 3, a NOSPECS grade of at least 4 and a duration under 3 months were recorded in the ophthalmopathy patients. Exclusion of a patient resulted from uncontrolled infection, other autoimmune disease, pregnancy or lactation. The source of the sample is a study of T cells in Graves' hyperthyroidism and ophthalmopathy. Amplification targeted TCR beta CDR3 regions from RNA transcripts. First-round RT-PCR targeting the TCR CDR3 was performed with the HTBI primer set. TCRdb independently ran MiXCR on the multiplex PCR reads; one entry per CDR3 protein. The data show 400,000 to 550,000 distinct CDR3 sequences, approximately 25% seen once. CDR1 and CDR2 (germline): GTSNPN, SVGIG (reference sequence). The CDR3 runs 13 residues. Between the trimmed V and J ends, which lost 4 bases and 5 bases, there was a span of 14 bases.

This TCR came from a woman aged 25 to 45 with Graves' ophthalmopathy. J is TRBJ2-5 and V is TRBV30; the D gene is possibly TRBD1 (7 bases). The specimen sequenced was blood. CDR3: CAWKEGAEETQYF. DNA of the CDR3: TGTGCCTGGAAGGAGGGGGCGGAGGAGACCCAGTACTTC.